What follows describes a single T cell receptor beta chain. This entry belongs to a study of T cell responses to AZD1222 COVID-19 vaccine. Generated by immunoSEQ multiplex PCR, the TCRdb table keeps only in-frame clones and is missing some. The sample holds some 150,000 clones; 90% are singletons and the top ten take 1.5% to 2%. Between the trimmed V and J ends, which lost 4 bases and 0 bases, there was a span of 13 bases. The CDR3 has 16 residues. Germline CDR1 SGHRS, CDR2 YFSETQ. This sequence joins TRBV5-1 and TRBJ1-4; perhaps TRBD1 as D (5 bases). The source of this sequence is an adult in good health. Here the sequenced sample was peripheral blood, taken on day 0 of AZD1222 vaccination. CDR3 protein: CASSPDPTATNEKLFF. The CDR3 DNA sequence: TGCGCCAGCAGCCCTGACCCGACAGCAACTAATGAAAAACTGTTTTTT.